The entry that follows covers one TCR beta chain sequence. Its antigen remains unknown. Positive CCR7 selection of CD45RO-negative cells yielded the naive CD8 cells, and terminally differentiated effector memory CD45RA+ cells were excluded. This sample stems from a study of shared clonotypes between healthy human individuals. Study background: Each donor's CD4 naive and CD4 memory cells filled three plates apiece, CD8 naive two, and CD8 memory one.

Overall study findings and caveats: Roughly 5% of naive CD4 clonotypes were shared across a few donors.

In replicate PCRs of sorted subsets, approximately 190 ng DNA, 29,000 or so T cell genomes, was used. TCRdb's table, derived via immunoSEQ multiplex PCR, lists solely in-frame clones and lacks some. The sample holds about 2.1 million clones, just under 95% seen once. The CDR3 totals 12 residues. Per the germline V gene, CDR1 is MNHEY and CDR2 is SVGAGI. The germline V and J ends were trimmed by 5 bases and 8 bases, with 9 bases remaining between them. The sequenced sample was naive CD8+ T cells from PBMCs. This sequence joins TRBV6-5 and TRBJ2-2; D remains ambiguous. This TCR was sampled from a man between 18 and 29 years old in good health. Some clones in this sample may be carry-over from other donors' samples. CDR3 nucleotides: TGTGCCAGCAGTCCGAGTAGGGGGGAGCTGTTTTTT. Amino acids: CASSPSRGELFF.